The rows below give T cell receptor beta chains drawn from one sample of a study of T cells in Graves' hyperthyroidism and ophthalmopathy. TCRdb analysed the multiplex PCR reads with MiXCR anew, one entry per CDR3 protein. The sample includes some 210,000 distinct CDR3 sequences, roughly a sixth of them seen just once. Sequencing was performed on blood. Every receptor here comes from a man between 50 and 59 years old with Graves' hyperthyroidism. CDR3s include the opening cysteine and the closing phenylalanine or tryptophan. Fields, in order: J gene, CDR3 length, V gene, clone size, CDR3 protein. The size of a clone is reported for some rows only, either as once, few or many, or as a class for expanded clones.

j_call: TRBJ1-1
cdr3_length: 15
v_call: TRBV5-1
clone_size: many
cdr3_aa: CASSSPSLMNTEAFF

j_call: TRBJ1-5
cdr3_length: 14
v_call: TRBV6-1
clone_size: many
cdr3_aa: CASYQGGTNQPQHF

j_call: TRBJ2-1
cdr3_length: 16
v_call: TRBV4-1
clone_size: many
cdr3_aa: CASSQEAGLQYNEQFF

j_call: TRBJ1-2
cdr3_length: 12
v_call: TRBV6-2/TRBV6-3
clone_size: -
cdr3_aa: CASSPDFYGYTF

j_call: TRBJ1-4
cdr3_length: 15
v_call: TRBV6-5
clone_size: few
cdr3_aa: CASSYHRAQNEKLFF

j_call: TRBJ2-1
cdr3_length: 15
v_call: TRBV11-3
clone_size: many
cdr3_aa: CASSLVPGLGREQFF

j_call: TRBJ1-2
cdr3_length: 14
v_call: TRBV5-6
clone_size: -
cdr3_aa: CASSSPTGNYGYTF

j_call: TRBJ2-3
cdr3_length: 16
v_call: TRBV11-2
clone_size: -
cdr3_aa: CASNSVLAGVADTQYF

j_call: TRBJ2-5
cdr3_length: 14
v_call: TRBV7-9
clone_size: many
cdr3_aa: CASSLSMGQETQYF

j_call: TRBJ1-3
cdr3_length: 16
v_call: TRBV2
clone_size: many
cdr3_aa: CASSDPQTGTGNTIYF

j_call: TRBJ1-2
cdr3_length: 14
v_call: TRBV6-2/TRBV6-3
clone_size: -
cdr3_aa: CASSPVGGGGGYTF

j_call: TRBJ2-3
cdr3_length: 14
v_call: TRBV6-9
clone_size: many
cdr3_aa: CASSLRQVPDTQYF

j_call: TRBJ2-2
cdr3_length: 15
v_call: TRBV6-1
clone_size: -
cdr3_aa: CASSFTRGGSGELFF

j_call: TRBJ2-1
cdr3_length: 14
v_call: TRBV28
clone_size: many
cdr3_aa: CASSLERVHNEQFF

j_call: TRBJ2-1
cdr3_length: 15
v_call: TRBV18
clone_size: -
cdr3_aa: CASSLIAGGVGEQFF